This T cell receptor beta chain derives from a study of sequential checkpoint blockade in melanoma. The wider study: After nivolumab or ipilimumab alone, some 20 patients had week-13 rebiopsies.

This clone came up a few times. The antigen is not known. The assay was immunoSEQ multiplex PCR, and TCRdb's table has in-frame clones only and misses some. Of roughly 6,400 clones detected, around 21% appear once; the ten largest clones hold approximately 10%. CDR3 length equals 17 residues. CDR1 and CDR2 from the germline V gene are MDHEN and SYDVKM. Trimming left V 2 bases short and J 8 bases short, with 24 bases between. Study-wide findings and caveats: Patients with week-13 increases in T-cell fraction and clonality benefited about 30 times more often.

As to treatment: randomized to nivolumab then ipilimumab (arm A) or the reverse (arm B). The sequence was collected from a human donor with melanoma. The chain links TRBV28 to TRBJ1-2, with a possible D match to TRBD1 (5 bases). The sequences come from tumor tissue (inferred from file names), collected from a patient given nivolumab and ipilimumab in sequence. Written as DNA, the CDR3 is TGTGCCAGCAGTTTACCCCAGCTAGGGGTACCGTCGGGAGGCTACACCTTC. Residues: CASSLPQLGVPSGGYTF.